Below, 24 T cell receptor beta chains from the same sample are listed, as sequenced in a study of cytomegalovirus exposure and HLA in healthy donors. TCRdb's table, derived via immunoSEQ multiplex PCR, lists solely in-frame clones and lacks some. The sample records under 150,000 clones, roughly 90% being singletons. The specimen sequenced was PBMCs. Source of these receptors: a man between 18 and 35 years old in good health and CMV-seronegative.

This clone was counted only a few times. The chain is built from TRBV11-1 and TRBJ2-7; a weak D match, TRBD1 (5 bases). CDR1 SGHAT and CDR2 FQDESV come from the germline V gene (reference sequence). CDR3 length equals 16 residues. Trimming removed 3 bases from V and 1 base from J, with 16 bases in between. CDR3 amino acids: CASSLGNSRASYEQYF. CDR3 nucleotide sequence: TGTGCCAGCAGCTTGGGTAATAGCAGGGCTTCCTACGAGCAGTACTTC.

The rearrangement uses TRBV7-8 and TRBJ2-5; D unresolved. CDR1 SGHVS and CDR2 FQNEAQ come from the germline V gene. V lost 3 bases and J 3 bases, leaving 5 bases between the germline ends. This CDR3 region has 12 residues. Here the CDR3 reads CASSFKKETQYF. The CDR3 nucleotides are TGTGCCAGCAGCTTTAAAAAAGAGACCCAGTACTTC.

The table lists this clone with a count of one. The CDR3 loop is CAWRLTGRYSNQPQHF. CDR3 coding DNA: TGTGCCTGGAGGTTGACAGGGCGCTATAGCAATCAGCCCCAGCATTTT. This chain links TRBV30 with TRBJ1-5, with 7 bases lining up with TRBD1. Germline lookup yields CDR1 GTSNPN and CDR2 SVGIG (reference sequence). The trim removed 3 bases at V and 0 bases at J, leaving 8 bases unmatched. The CDR3 sequence is 16 residues long.

The chain joins TRBV27 to TRBJ2-1; D not certain. The CDR3 has 16 residues. V lost 1 base, J lost 0 bases, and 10 bases lay in between. Germline V lookup: CDR1 MNHEY, CDR2 SMNVEV (reference sequence). The CDR3 loop is CASSLFIFSSYNEQFF. DNA for the CDR3: TGTGCCAGCAGTTTATTTATCTTTAGCTCCTACAATGAGCAGTTCTTC.

The chain recombines TRBV28 with TRBJ2-2, with 7 nucleotides matching TRBD2. The ends lost 6 bases at V and 5 bases at J; junction bases unmatched: 9. The CDR3 is 15 amino acids. Germline loops: CDR1 MDHEN, CDR2 SYDVKM. Written as DNA, the CDR3 is TGTGCCAGCAGGCTAGCGGACCCTATGACCGGGGAGCTGTTTTTT. This translates into CASRLADPMTGELFF.

In this sample, this clone turned up a few times. V is TRBV27 and J is TRBJ1-4; D unresolved. The V end was cut by 8 bases, the J end by 5 bases, with 18 bases between. This CDR3 has 15 residues. CDR1 is MNHEY, CDR2 SMNVEV, per germline (reference sequence). The CDR3 DNA sequence: TGTGCCAGCTCCATTTCCCGGCGGGGAAATGAAAAACTGTTTTTT. Translating gives CASSISRRGNEKLFF.

V is TRBV11-2 and J is TRBJ2-7, with 8 bases lining up with TRBD1. The CDR3 is 15 residues long. V shed 5 bases, J shed 2 bases, and the junction held 8 bases outside the gene matches. Germline loops: CDR1 SGHAT, CDR2 FQNNGV. CDR3 in amino acids: CASSQGQGRAYEQYF. CDR3 DNA sequence: TGTGCCAGCAGCCAAGGACAGGGAAGGGCCTACGAGCAGTACTTC.

The CDR3 is CASSPRRGEQYF. In DNA form, the CDR3 reads TGTGCCAGCAGTCCAAGACGCGGCGAGCAGTACTTC. The chain links TRBV27 to TRBJ2-7; D unresolved. The CDR3 covers 12 residues. The V and J ends lost 5 bases and 6 bases respectively, with 11 bases between them. CDR1 and CDR2 from the germline V gene are MNHEY and SMNVEV (reference sequence).

The chain has TRBV18 and TRBJ2-5; D might be TRBD1 (6 bases). The V and J ends lost 0 bases and 0 bases respectively, with 8 bases between them. CDR1 and CDR2 (germline): KGHSH, LQKENI. The length of the CDR3 is 15 residues. The DNA for the CDR3 is TGTGCCAGCTCACCACCGACAGGCCACCAAGAGACCCAGTACTTC. Translation: CASSPPTGHQETQYF.

V and J are TRBV7-9 and TRBJ2-7; TRBD1 aligns across 10 bases. The trim removed 7 bases at V and 4 bases at J, leaving 7 bases unmatched. Germline assignment: CDR1 SEHNR and CDR2 FQNEAQ (reference sequence). The CDR3 covers 14 residues. The CDR3 region is CASNRDRGWYEQYF. In DNA form, the CDR3 reads TGTGCCAGCAACAGGGACAGGGGTTGGTACGAGCAGTACTTC.

The chain carries TRBV21-1 and TRBJ1-6; the table's D call of TRBD1 was not tested on the DNA. TRBV21-1 is a listed pseudogene. The CDR3 has 16 amino acids. The CDR3 nucleotides read TGTGCCAGCAGCCCCCCGGGACAGAATTTCGGTTCACCCCTCCACTTT. Its protein product is CASSPPGQNFGSPLHF.

The chain carries TRBV6-1 and TRBJ1-1; D unresolved. This CDR3 is 14 amino acids long. In germline, CDR1 is MNHNS, CDR2 SASEGT. The V end lost 2 bases, the J end lost 2 bases, and 9 bases lay between the germline ends. For the CDR3, the DNA is TGTGCCAGCAGTGAACAAGCGGGTAACACTGAAGCTTTCTTT. Translating it yields CASSEQAGNTEAFF.

The chain links TRBV7-7 to TRBJ2-5, with D unresolved. Germline V gives CDR1 SSHAT, CDR2 FNYEAQ (reference sequence). This CDR3 is 13 amino acids long. V lost 2 bases to trimming and J lost 1 base, with 5 bases between them. CDR3 protein: CASSLYSQETQYF. The DNA for the CDR3 is TGTGCCAGCAGCTTATACAGCCAAGAGACCCAGTACTTC.

This chain uses TRBV15 with TRBJ1-2; a weak D match, TRBD1 (5 bases). The CDR3 contains 14 residues. Germline CDR1 and CDR2: LNHNV and YYDKDF (reference sequence). V lost 4 bases and J lost 3, with 12 bases in between. CDR3 sequence: CATSKDGGDYGYTF. The CDR3 DNA reads TGTGCCACCAGCAAAGACGGGGGGGACTATGGCTACACCTTC. Drawing the rest from reference TRBV15 and TRBJ1-2, the complete variable domain is DAMVIQNPRYQVTQFGKPVTLSCSQTLNHNVMYWYQQKSSQAPKLLFHYYDKDFNNEADTPDNFQSRRPNTSFCFLDIRSPGLGDTAMYLCATSKDGGDYGYTFGSGTRLTVV.

The CDR3 nucleotides are TGTGCCAGCAGTTCGGTTGGAGAGACCCAGTACTTC. Its protein is CASSSVGETQYF. The chain joins TRBV6-5 to TRBJ2-5; D remains unclear. From germline, CDR1 is MNHEY and CDR2 SVGAGI. This CDR3 region has 12 residues. The V and J ends lost 4 bases and 4 bases respectively, with 7 bases between them.

V usage is TRBV10-3 and J usage is TRBJ2-7; 10 bases fit TRBD2. Germline values: CDR1 ENHRY, CDR2 SYGVKD. The junction had 3 bases not matched to a gene; V was cut back by 7 bases and J by 3 bases. CDR3 length: 13 residues. CDR3 sequence: CAIMASGSYEQYF. For the CDR3, the DNA is TGTGCCATCATGGCTAGCGGGAGCTACGAGCAGTACTTC.

The chain couples TRBV7-2 to TRBJ1-5; possible D gene TRBD1, 5 bases. With 2 bases removed from V and 6 bases from J, the gap between germline ends came to 14 bases. The CDR3 extends over 15 amino acids. From germline, CDR1 is SGHTA and CDR2 FQGNSA. This chain's CDR3 is CASSLWSGGGQPQHF. In DNA, the CDR3 is TGTGCCAGCAGCTTATGGTCCGGGGGGGGTCAGCCCCAGCATTTT.

This chain joins TRBV25-1 and TRBJ1-5, with D perhaps matching TRBD1 (6 bases). V was cut by 4 bases and J by 7 bases, with 20 bases left in between. The CDR3 loop spans 16 amino acids. Germline values: CDR1 MGHDK, CDR2 SYGVNS. As DNA, the CDR3 is TGTGCCAGCAGTGTAACACAAAGACAGGCGGACCAGCCCCAGCATTTT. Translated: CASSVTQRQADQPQHF. Combining the CDR3 with reference TRBV25-1 and TRBJ1-5 gives the whole variable domain EADIYQTPRYLVIGTGKKITLECSQTMGHDKMYWYQQDPGMELHLIHYSYGVNSTEKGDLSSESTVSRIRTEHFPLTLESARPSHTSQYLCASSVTQRQADQPQHFGDGTRLSIL.

The chain links TRBV5-8 to TRBJ2-1; 9 positions agree with TRBD1. Germline V CDR1 and CDR2: SGHTS, YDEGEE. The CDR3 covers 15 residues. Unmatched junction bases numbered 3, after V lost 4 bases and J lost 1 base. CDR3 sequence reads: CASSRGQGSYNEQFF. The CDR3 coding sequence is TGTGCCAGCAGCAGGGGACAGGGATCCTACAATGAGCAGTTCTTC.

The rearrangement uses TRBV5-1 and TRBJ1-2, with 8 positions matching TRBD1. The length of the CDR3 is 16 residues. Losses at the gene ends were 1 base for V and 5 bases for J; bases not matched to a gene: 10. CDR1 and CDR2 from the germline V gene are SGHRS and YFSETQ. The CDR3 sequence is CASSLRQGALEYGYTF. CDR3 DNA: TGCGCCAGCAGCTTGAGGCAGGGGGCACTAGAATATGGCTACACCTTC.

The chain links TRBV23-1 to TRBJ1-2; D remains unclear. TRBV23-1 is an ORF for which the function is uncertain. The V and J ends lost 4 bases and 8 bases respectively, with 11 bases between them. CDR3 length: 12 amino acids. DNA for the CDR3: TGCGCCAGCAGTCCGCGATCCGCGGGCTACACCTTC. This encodes CASSPRSAGYTF.

This chain links TRBV27 with TRBJ2-7; 7 bases are shared with TRBD2. The length of the CDR3 is 14 residues. V shed 6 bases and J 3 bases; nucleotides not matched to a gene: 8. From germline, CDR1 is MNHEY and CDR2 SMNVEV (reference sequence). CDR3 coding DNA: TGTGCCAGCAGCCGTCAAGAGCGGGACTACGAGCAGTACTTC. It translates to CASSRQERDYEQYF.

The chain is built from TRBV5-6 and TRBJ2-3; 12 nucleotides match TRBD2. V shed 3 bases and J 3 bases; nucleotides not matched to a gene: 2. The CDR3 runs 15 residues. Germline V lookup: CDR1 SGHDT, CDR2 YYEEEE. CDR3 nucleotides: TGTGCCAGCAGCTCAGGACTAGCGGGGACAGATACGCAGTATTTT. As protein: CASSSGLAGTDTQYF.

This chain links TRBV5-1 with TRBJ1-1, with D perhaps matching TRBD1 (5 bases). Germline V gene lookup returns CDR1 SGHRS and CDR2 YFSETQ. The CDR3 is 16 residues long. V was clipped by 1 base and J by 3 bases, with 16 bases between them. The CDR3 sequence: CASSLYGSSRDTEAFF. The DNA of the CDR3 is TGCGCCAGCAGCTTGTATGGCTCCTCCAGGGACACTGAAGCTTTCTTT.